This TCR beta chain was recovered during a study of blood T cell repertoires in COVID-19. About the research overall: The study drew acute and convalescent COVID-19 samples from the United States, Italy and Spain. PBMCs, B-cell-depleted T cells, or T cells were the source of the cDNA or gDNA that made up the material.

Per the authors' pipeline: Nucleated cell number was recorded as an estimate derived from reference gene primer amplification. Sequencing used immunoSEQ multiplex PCR; TCRdb keeps in-frame clones, though not all of them. That table supplies the V and J calls and clone size; D and trimming were determined from the DNA. The sample consists of roughly 280,000 clones, about 89% of them appearing once. The CDR3 spans 17 residues. Per germline, CDR1 SGHAT and CDR2 FQNNGV. V was shortened by 4 bases and J by 3 bases, with 19 bases between the two germline ends. This clonotype originated in a middle-aged man with active or convalescent COVID-19. Sample: peripheral blood. The chain couples TRBV11-2 to TRBJ2-1; TRBD1 might be the D (6 bases). The CDR3 DNA is TGTGCCAGCAGCTCGATGACAGGCGTTCGACTCTACAATGAGCAGTTCTTC. Amino acids: CASSSMTGVRLYNEQFF.